This T cell receptor (beta chain) emerged from a study of blood T cell repertoires in COVID-19. Across the study: Some COVID-19 samples were acute and others convalescent; all came from the United States, Italy and Spain.

How the authors handled the data: Estimated nucleated cell counts came from reference gene primer amplification. Using immunoSEQ multiplex PCR, the repertoire was profiled, and TCRdb retains in-frame clones only, with some absent. V and J calls and clone size are given by that table; D and trimming were obtained from the DNA. The repertoire consists of about 100,000 clones, with under 95% occurring once and the leading ten covering around 1.2%. The CDR3 is made up of 14 amino acids. CDR1 SGHTA and CDR2 FQGNSA come from the germline V gene. V lost 7 bases and J 6 bases, leaving 18 bases between the germline ends.

Sequencing input: peripheral blood. The clonotype was recovered from a woman in her thirties with acute or convalescent COVID-19. The genes are TRBV7-2 and TRBJ1-2, with a possible D match to TRBD1 (5 bases). The CDR3 protein is CASTLLGSGDGYTF. CDR3 bases: TGTGCCAGCACCCTGTTGGGTTCGGGGGATGGCTACACCTTC.